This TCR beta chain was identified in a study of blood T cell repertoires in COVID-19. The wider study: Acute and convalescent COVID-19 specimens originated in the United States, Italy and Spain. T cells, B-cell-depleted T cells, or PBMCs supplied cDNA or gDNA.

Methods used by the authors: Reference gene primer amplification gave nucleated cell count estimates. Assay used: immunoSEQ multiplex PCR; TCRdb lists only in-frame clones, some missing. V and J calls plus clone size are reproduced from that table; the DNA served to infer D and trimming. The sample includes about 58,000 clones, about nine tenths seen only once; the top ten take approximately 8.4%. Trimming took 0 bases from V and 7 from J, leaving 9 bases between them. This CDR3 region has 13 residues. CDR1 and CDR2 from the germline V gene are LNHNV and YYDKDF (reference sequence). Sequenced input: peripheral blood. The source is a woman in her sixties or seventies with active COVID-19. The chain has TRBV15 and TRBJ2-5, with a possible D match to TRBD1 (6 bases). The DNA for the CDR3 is TGTGCCACCAGCAGAGATTTACAGGGGACCCAGTACTTC. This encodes CATSRDLQGTQYF.